This TCR beta chain was profiled in a study of regulatory T cells in long-lasting Graves disease. This sample's time point: newly diagnosed GD, antithyroid drugs for less than 3 months. PBMC-extracted RNA yielded the TCR library. Sequencing libraries for TCR beta were prepared with iRepertoire HTBI primers and Arm-PCR of CDR3 regions. TCRdb fed the multiplex PCR reads into MiXCR, producing one record per CDR3 protein. The table lists hundreds of thousands of distinct CDR3 sequences, 16% of them singletons. This clonotype was found a few times. These data were also filed under a second study, of T cells in Graves' hyperthyroidism and ophthalmopathy.

The TCR was taken from a woman aged 25 to 39 with Graves disease. The sample in question was peripheral blood mononuclear cells (PBMCs), obtained at new diagnosis, from a patient treated with antithyroid drugs.

DNA of the CDR3: TGTGCCAGCAGTCGAAATCGTAATGAGCAGTTCTTC. Translating gives CASSRNRNEQFF. This chain connects TRBV6-1 to TRBJ2-1; no firm D call. CDR1 MNHNS and CDR2 SASEGT come from the germline V gene. Trimming shortened V by 5 bases and J by 7 bases, and 9 bases separated the two germline ends. The CDR3 contains 12 residues.